Below, one TCR beta chain is given with its context. This sample was included in a study of blood T cell repertoires in COVID-19. Germline values: CDR1 MGHRA, CDR2 YSYEKL. The V gene lost 1 base and the J gene lost 3 bases, with 15 bases spanning the gap. This CDR3 is 16 amino acids long. The method was immunoSEQ multiplex PCR; TCRdb's version includes in-frame clones alone and lacks a portion of them. The sample includes about 400,000 clones, roughly 91% of them seen just once. Participants were aged 18 to 89 years from some 24 US areas. The recovered donors of Cohort 3 showed two negative PCRs, clearance, or symptom resolution.

The sample taken for sequencing was PBMCs or T cells enriched from blood (not recorded which). This clonotype originated in a woman younger than 45 who had recovered from COVID-19. The chain recombines TRBV4-1 with TRBJ2-5; a weak D match, TRBD1 (6 bases). The chain's CDR3 is CASSQGSLQGKETQYF. Written as DNA, the CDR3 is TGCGCCAGCAGCCAAGGGTCTCTACAGGGAAAAGAGACCCAGTACTTC.